This passage covers 16 T cell receptor beta chains from one sample sequenced in a study of blood T cell repertoires in COVID-19. Clones were sequenced by immunoSEQ multiplex PCR, and TCRdb holds only the in-frame ones, with some missing. The data hold about 310,000 clones, with roughly 87% observed a single time. Material: PBMCs or T cells enriched from blood (not recorded which). The receptors come from a woman in her late teens or twenties who had recovered from COVID-19.

The chain joins TRBV7-9 to TRBJ1-5, with D possibly matching TRBD1 (5 bases). The CDR3 is made up of 15 amino acids. V lost 1 base and J lost 3, with 10 bases in between. CDR1 is SEHNR and CDR2 is FQNEAQ in the germline V gene (reference sequence). The CDR3 sequence is CASSLGSGYNQPQHF. CDR3 bases: TGTGCCAGCAGCTTAGGATCAGGGTACAATCAGCCCCAGCATTTT.

The gene calls are TRBV30 and TRBJ1-1; weak D call: TRBD1 (5 bases). This CDR3 is 12 amino acids long. CDR1 GTSNPN and CDR2 SVGIG come from the germline V gene (reference sequence). Deletions cut 4 bases from V and 4 bases from J, with 10 bases between. CDR3 sequence reads: CAWNPGFTEAFF. Here the CDR3 DNA reads TGTGCCTGGAACCCAGGGTTCACTGAAGCTTTCTTT.

In DNA form, the CDR3 reads TGTGCCAGCAGCGCCGGACAGGGGTTCATGAACACTGAAGCTTTCTTT. It specifies CASSAGQGFMNTEAFF. V usage is TRBV9 and J usage is TRBJ1-1; 9 nucleotides match TRBD1. Germline-derived CDR1 and CDR2 are SGDLS and YYNGEE. The CDR3 covers 16 residues. The V and J ends lost 3 bases and 0 bases, in that order; junction bases with no gene match: 6.

The chain uses TRBV7-2 and TRBJ2-1; TRBD2 matches at 11 bases. The CDR3 is 18 amino acids. Trimming took 1 base from V and 5 from J; bases not matched to a gene: 10. Germline V lookup: CDR1 SGHTA, CDR2 FQGNSA. CDR3 sequence: CASSLVPTLAGADNEQFF. Here the CDR3 DNA reads TGTGCCAGCAGCTTAGTCCCCACACTAGCGGGAGCCGACAATGAGCAGTTCTTC.

The rearrangement uses TRBV7-8 and TRBJ2-5; the match to TRBD2 covers 9 bases. Trimming cost V 1 base and J 5 bases; bases outside gene matches: 8. Per the germline V gene, CDR1 is SGHVS and CDR2 is FQNEAQ. The CDR3 totals 16 residues. The CDR3 DNA reads TGTGCCAGCAGCTTAGAAACGGCTAGCGGGACGGAGACCCAGTACTTC. As protein: CASSLETASGTETQYF.

In its sample, this clone was seen once. The rearrangement uses TRBV19 and TRBJ1-5; D perhaps matches TRBD1 (6 bases). This CDR3 region has 14 residues. CDR1 and CDR2 (germline): LNHDA, SQIVND (reference sequence). Trimming left V 6 bases short and J 1 base short, with 10 bases between. CDR3 nucleotide sequence: TGTGCCAGTAGGGGGACATTAAGCAATCAGCCCCAGCATTTT. Its translation is CASRGTLSNQPQHF. The variable domain in full, with the rest retrieved from reference TRBV19 and TRBJ1-5, is DGGITQSPKYLFRKEGQNVTLSCEQNLNHDAMYWYRQDPGQGLRLIYYSQIVNDFQKGDIAEGYSVSREKKESFPLTVTSAQKNPTAFYLCASRGTLSNQPQHFGDGTRLSIL.

This clone appeared a single time. The V gene is TRBV5-1, the J gene TRBJ2-1; the match to TRBD2 covers 9 bases. The CDR3 is made up of 16 amino acids. The V segment lost 1 base and the J segment 3 bases; nucleotides outside the gene matches: 5. Germline CDR1 is SGHRS and CDR2 is YFSETQ. CDR3 DNA: TGCGCCAGCAGCTTGAATAGCGGGAGCAACTACAATGAGCAGTTCTTC. Its translation is CASSLNSGSNYNEQFF.

This chain joins TRBV28 and TRBJ2-7; 9 nucleotides match TRBD1. The CDR3 contains 17 residues. The V segment lost 5 bases and the J segment 3 bases; nucleotides outside the gene matches: 14. Germline V lookup: CDR1 MDHEN, CDR2 SYDVKM. CDR3 coding DNA: TGTGCCAGCAGTCCACTACCCCATCGGGACAGGGTCTACGAGCAGTACTTC. Translated, it gives CASSPLPHRDRVYEQYF.

The chain uses TRBV19 and TRBJ2-4, with a tentative D call TRBD1 (5 bases). This CDR3 is 18 amino acids long. CDR1 and CDR2 from the germline V gene are LNHDA and SQIVND (reference sequence). V gave up 6 bases and J gave up 0 bases, with 21 bases separating them. Written as DNA, the CDR3 is TGTGCCAGTAGCCTATGGCCTCTAGGGGTCTTAGCCAAAAACATTCAGTACTTC. Translation: CASSLWPLGVLAKNIQYF.

The chain is built from TRBV24-1 and TRBJ1-5; tentative D call: TRBD1 (6 bases). Germline V gene sequence: CDR1 KGHDR, CDR2 SFDVKD. The CDR3 extends over 12 amino acids. V was cut by 8 bases and J by 7 bases, with 11 bases left in between. The CDR3 nucleotides are TGTGCCACCATGGGGGCTTGGCAGCCCCAGCATTTT. Amino acids: CATMGAWQPQHF.

The rearrangement joins TRBV9 to TRBJ1-2; 8 bases map to TRBD1. After removal of 3 bases from V and 5 bases from J, the junction contained 6 bases not matched to a gene. Germline CDR1 is SGDLS and CDR2 is YYNGEE. This CDR3 is 14 amino acids long. In DNA, the CDR3 is TGTGCCAGCAGCGCAGACAGACAGGGGTATGGCTACACCTTC. Its translation is CASSADRQGYGYTF.

The V call is TRBV7-6, the J call TRBJ2-5, with 7 bases lining up with TRBD2. CDR3 size: 16 residues. Germline CDR1 and CDR2: SGHVS and FNYEAQ. Trimming took 4 bases from V and 2 from J; bases not matched to a gene: 10. The CDR3 DNA follows: TGTGCCAGCAGCTCCCTTCGGGACTACCCGCAAGAGACCCAGTACTTC. Protein product: CASSSLRDYPQETQYF. Drawing the rest from reference TRBV7-6 and TRBJ2-5, the complete variable domain is GAGVSQSPRYKVTKRGQDVALRCDPISGHVSLYWYRQALGQGPEFLTYFNYEAQQDKSGLPNDRFSAERPEGSISTLTIQRTEQRDSAMYRCASSSLRDYPQETQYFGPGTRLLVL.

The V gene is TRBV7-8, the J gene TRBJ1-2; the match to TRBD1 covers 9 bases. J was trimmed by 5 bases and V by 1 base; bases with no gene match: 5. The CDR3 spans 15 residues. Germline CDR1 is SGHVS and CDR2 is FQNEAQ. The CDR3 spells CASSLGRTGEYGYTF. The CDR3 DNA sequence: TGTGCCAGCAGCTTAGGTCGGACAGGGGAATATGGCTACACCTTC.

V is TRBV19 and J is TRBJ1-1; possible D gene TRBD1, 6 bases. V gave up 5 bases and J gave up 3 bases, with 10 bases separating them. CDR3 length equals 13 residues. Germline CDR1 reads LNHDA; CDR2 reads SQIVND (reference sequence). CDR3 sequence (DNA): TGTGCCAGTAGTCGGGGGGCGTACACTGAAGCTTTCTTT. Translating it yields CASSRGAYTEAFF.

This rearrangement joins TRBV7-9 to TRBJ2-5; TRBD2 matches at 13 bases. The V segment lost 5 bases and the J segment 1 base; nucleotides outside the gene matches: 7. The germline gives CDR1 SEHNR, CDR2 FQNEAQ (reference sequence). This CDR3 has 17 residues. This CDR3 is CASSAWRLAGGQETQYF. In DNA, the CDR3 is TGTGCCAGCAGCGCCTGGCGACTAGCGGGGGGCCAAGAGACCCAGTACTTC.

The J gene is TRBJ2-7, the V gene TRBV5-4; 15 nucleotides match TRBD2. Per germline, CDR1 SGHNT and CDR2 YYREEE (reference sequence). This CDR3 has 16 amino acids. The trim removed 4 bases at V and 3 bases at J, leaving 5 bases unmatched. CDR3 in DNA: TGTGCCAGCAGCGCTGGGACTAGCGGGGGGAACTACGAGCAGTACTTC. Its translation is CASSAGTSGGNYEQYF.